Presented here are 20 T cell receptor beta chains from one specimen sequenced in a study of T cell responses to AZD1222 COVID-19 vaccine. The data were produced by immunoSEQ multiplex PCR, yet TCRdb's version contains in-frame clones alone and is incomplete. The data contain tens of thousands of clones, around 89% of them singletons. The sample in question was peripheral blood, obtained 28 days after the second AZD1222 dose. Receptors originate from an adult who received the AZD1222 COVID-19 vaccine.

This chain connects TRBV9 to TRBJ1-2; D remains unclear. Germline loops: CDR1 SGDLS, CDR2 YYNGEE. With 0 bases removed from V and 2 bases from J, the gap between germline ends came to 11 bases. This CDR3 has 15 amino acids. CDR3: CASSVDPGPNYGYTF. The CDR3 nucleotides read TGTGCCAGCAGCGTAGATCCGGGCCCCAACTATGGCTACACCTTC.

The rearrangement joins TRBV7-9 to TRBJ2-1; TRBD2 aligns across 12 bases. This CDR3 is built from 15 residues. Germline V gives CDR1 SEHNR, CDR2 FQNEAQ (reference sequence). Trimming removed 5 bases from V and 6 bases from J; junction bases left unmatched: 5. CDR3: CASSATSGGSNEQFF. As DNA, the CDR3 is TGTGCCAGCAGCGCAACTAGCGGGGGGAGCAATGAGCAGTTCTTC.

The CDR3 bases are TGTGCTAGCGGAGCTCGGGCCGGGGAGCTGTTTTTT. It codes for CASGARAGELFF. The V gene is TRBV7-7, the J gene TRBJ2-2, with D perhaps matching TRBD2 (6 bases). This CDR3 comprises 12 residues. Germline V lookup: CDR1 SSHAT, CDR2 FNYEAQ (reference sequence).

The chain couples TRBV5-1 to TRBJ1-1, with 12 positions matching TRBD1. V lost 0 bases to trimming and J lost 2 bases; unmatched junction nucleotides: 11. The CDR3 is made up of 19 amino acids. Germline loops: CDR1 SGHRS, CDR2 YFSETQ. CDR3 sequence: CASSLGAGTGGSRNTEAFF. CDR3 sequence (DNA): TGCGCCAGCAGCTTGGGGGCCGGGACAGGGGGCTCTCGTAACACTGAAGCTTTCTTT.

In DNA form, the CDR3 reads TGTGCCAGCAGAGATTCGAACTATGGCACTGAAGCTTTCTTT. It is translated as CASRDSNYGTEAFF. This chain uses TRBV6-5 with TRBJ1-1, with D hard to call. Per germline, CDR1 MNHEY and CDR2 SVGAGI. Trimming took 6 bases from V and 4 from J, leaving 15 bases between them. The CDR3 spans 14 residues.

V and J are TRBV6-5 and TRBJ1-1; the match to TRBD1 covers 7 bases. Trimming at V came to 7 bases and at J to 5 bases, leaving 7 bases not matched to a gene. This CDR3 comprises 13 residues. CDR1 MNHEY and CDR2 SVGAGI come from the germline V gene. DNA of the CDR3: TGTGCCAGCATGAGTCAGGGGGGAACTGAAGCTTTCTTT. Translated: CASMSQGGTEAFF.

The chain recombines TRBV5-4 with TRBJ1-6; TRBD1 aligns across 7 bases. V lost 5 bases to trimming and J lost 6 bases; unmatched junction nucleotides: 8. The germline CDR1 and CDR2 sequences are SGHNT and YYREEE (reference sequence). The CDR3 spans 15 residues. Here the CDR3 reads CASSFTGDGNSPLHF. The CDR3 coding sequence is TGTGCCAGCAGTTTCACAGGGGACGGTAATTCACCCCTCCACTTT.

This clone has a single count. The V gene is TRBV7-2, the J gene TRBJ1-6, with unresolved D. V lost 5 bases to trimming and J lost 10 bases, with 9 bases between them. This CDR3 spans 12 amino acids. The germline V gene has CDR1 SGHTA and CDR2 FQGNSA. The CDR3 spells CASSTRQSPLHF. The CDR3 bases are TGTGCCAGCAGCACCCGACAATCACCCCTCCACTTT. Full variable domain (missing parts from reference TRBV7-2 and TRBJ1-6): GAGVSQSPSNKVTEKGKDVELRCDPISGHTALYWYRQSLGQGLEFLIYFQGNSAPDKSGLPSDRFSAERTGGSVSTLTIQRTQQEDSAVYLCASSTRQSPLHFGNGTRLTVT.

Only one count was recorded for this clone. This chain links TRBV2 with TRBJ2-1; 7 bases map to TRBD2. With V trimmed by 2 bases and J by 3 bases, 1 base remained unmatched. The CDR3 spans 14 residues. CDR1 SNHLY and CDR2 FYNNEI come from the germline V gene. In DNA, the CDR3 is TGTGCCAGCAGTGAAAGCGGGGTCTACAATGAGCAGTTCTTC. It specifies CASSESGVYNEQFF.

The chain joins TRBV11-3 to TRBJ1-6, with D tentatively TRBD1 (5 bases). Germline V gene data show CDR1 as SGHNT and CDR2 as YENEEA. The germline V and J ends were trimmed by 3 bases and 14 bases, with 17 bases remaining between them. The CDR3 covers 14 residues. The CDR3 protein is CASSLGTDRGALHF. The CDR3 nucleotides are TGTGCCAGCAGCTTGGGGACGGACCGGGGAGCCCTCCACTTT.

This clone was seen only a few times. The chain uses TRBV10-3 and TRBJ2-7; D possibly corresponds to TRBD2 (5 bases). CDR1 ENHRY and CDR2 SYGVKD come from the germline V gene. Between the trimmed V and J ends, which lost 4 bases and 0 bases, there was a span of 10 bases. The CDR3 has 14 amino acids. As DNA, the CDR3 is TGTGCCATCAGTGTCGGGAAGGACTCCTACGAGCAGTACTTC. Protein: CAISVGKDSYEQYF.

CDR3 sequence: CASSLDEPINGYTF. CDR3 in DNA: TGCGCCAGCAGCTTGGATGAGCCCATCAATGGCTACACCTTC. The chain couples TRBV5-1 to TRBJ1-2; D unresolved. Germline CDR1 is SGHRS and CDR2 is YFSETQ. The ends were cut back, 0 bases at V and 6 bases at J, with 12 bases in the middle. CDR3 length equals 14 residues.

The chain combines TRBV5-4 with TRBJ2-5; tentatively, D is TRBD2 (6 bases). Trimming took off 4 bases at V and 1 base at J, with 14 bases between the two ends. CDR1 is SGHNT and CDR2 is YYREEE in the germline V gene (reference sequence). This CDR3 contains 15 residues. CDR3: CASSRDRGSQETQYF. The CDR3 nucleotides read TGTGCCAGCAGCCGCGATCGGGGGTCCCAAGAGACCCAGTACTTC. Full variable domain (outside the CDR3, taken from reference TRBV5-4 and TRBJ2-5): ETGVTQSPTHLIKTRGQQVTLRCSSQSGHNTVSWYQQALGQGPQFIFQYYREEENGRGNFPPRFSGLQFPNYSSELNVNALELDDSALYLCASSRDRGSQETQYFGPGTRLLVL.

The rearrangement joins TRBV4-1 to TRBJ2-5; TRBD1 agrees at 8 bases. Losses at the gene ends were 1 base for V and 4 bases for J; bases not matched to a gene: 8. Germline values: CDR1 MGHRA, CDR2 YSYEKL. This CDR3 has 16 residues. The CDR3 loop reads CASSQGLRTGRETQYF. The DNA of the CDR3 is TGCGCCAGCAGCCAAGGCCTACGGACAGGGCGAGAGACCCAGTACTTC.

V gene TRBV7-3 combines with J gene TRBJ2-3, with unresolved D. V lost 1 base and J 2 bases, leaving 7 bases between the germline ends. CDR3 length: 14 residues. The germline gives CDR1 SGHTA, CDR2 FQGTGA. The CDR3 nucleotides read TGTGCCAGCAGCTTAATGGCAACCACAGATACGCAGTATTTT. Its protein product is CASSLMATTDTQYF.

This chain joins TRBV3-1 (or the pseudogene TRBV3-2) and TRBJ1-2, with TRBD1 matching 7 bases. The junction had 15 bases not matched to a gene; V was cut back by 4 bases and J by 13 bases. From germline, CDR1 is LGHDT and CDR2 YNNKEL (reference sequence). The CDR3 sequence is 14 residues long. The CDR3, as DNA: TGTGCCAGCAGCCCCCTAGGGAGGGGGCGAGCGTTCACCTTC. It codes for CASSPLGRGRAFTF.

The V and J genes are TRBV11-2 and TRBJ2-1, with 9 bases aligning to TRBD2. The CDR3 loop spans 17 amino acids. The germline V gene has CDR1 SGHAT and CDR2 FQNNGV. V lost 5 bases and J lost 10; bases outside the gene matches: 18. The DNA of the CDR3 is TGTGCCAGCAGCCCGGAGAGCGGGGGGATTGTGCGGGGCGAGCAGTTCTTC. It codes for CASSPESGGIVRGEQFF.

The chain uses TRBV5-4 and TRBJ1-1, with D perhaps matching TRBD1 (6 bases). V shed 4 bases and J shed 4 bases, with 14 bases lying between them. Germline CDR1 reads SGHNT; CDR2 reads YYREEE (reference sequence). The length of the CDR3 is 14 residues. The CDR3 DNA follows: TGTGCCAGCAGCCGCCCAACAGGGAGCACTGAAGCTTTCTTT. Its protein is CASSRPTGSTEAFF.

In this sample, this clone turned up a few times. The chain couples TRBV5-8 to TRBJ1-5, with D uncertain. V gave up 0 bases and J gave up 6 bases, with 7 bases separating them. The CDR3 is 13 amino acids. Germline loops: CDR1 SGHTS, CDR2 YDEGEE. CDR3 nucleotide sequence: TGTGCCAGCAGCTTGGTGAAGGGTCAGCCCCAGCATTTT. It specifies CASSLVKGQPQHF.

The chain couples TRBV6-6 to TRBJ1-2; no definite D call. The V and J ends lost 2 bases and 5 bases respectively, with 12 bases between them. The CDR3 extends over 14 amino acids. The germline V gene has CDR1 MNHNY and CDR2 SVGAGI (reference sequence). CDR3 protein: CASSYGQASYGYTF. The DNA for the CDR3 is TGTGCCAGCAGTTACGGGCAGGCCTCATATGGCTACACCTTC.